The 29 T cell receptor beta chains below all came from one sample that was sequenced in a study of control samples from healthy donors and cancer patients. Clones were sequenced by immunoSEQ multiplex PCR, and TCRdb holds only the in-frame ones, with some missing. The profile covers 40,000 to 55,000 clones, with more than 85% appearing a single time and around a quarter taken by the ten largest. Sequenced input: PBMCs. These receptors all come from a woman in her forties or fifties with head and neck cancer.

The chain couples TRBV30 to TRBJ1-4; no firm D call. CDR3 length equals 13 residues. Trimming pared 6 bases from V and 7 bases from J, leaving 15 bases between. The germline CDR1 and CDR2 sequences are GTSNPN and SVGIG (reference sequence). CDR3 protein: CACRWGSGEKLFF. CDR3 nucleotide sequence: TGTGCCTGTAGGTGGGGTAGTGGTGAAAAACTGTTTTTT.

This clone was seen a single time. This chain uses TRBV6-4 with TRBJ1-4; D is unresolved. The CDR3 is 13 amino acids. The ends were cut back, 2 bases at V and 6 bases at J, with 7 bases in the middle. Germline values: CDR1 MRHNA, CDR2 SNTAGT. The CDR3 here is CASSDRVDEKLFF. The DNA for the CDR3 is TGTGCCAGCAGTGACAGGGTGGATGAAAAACTGTTTTTT.

The J gene is TRBJ2-3, the V gene TRBV11-2, with a tentative D call TRBD2 (7 bases). Trimming pared 3 bases from V and 6 bases from J, leaving 16 bases between. CDR1 is SGHAT, CDR2 FQNNGV, per germline. CDR3 length: 15 amino acids. The CDR3 nucleotides read TGTGCCAGCAGCTTTGGGGGGGCTGCGGCCGATACGCAGTATTTT. It encodes CASSFGGAAADTQYF. The whole variable domain, remainder taken from reference TRBV11-2 and TRBJ2-3, is EAGVAQSPRYKIIEKRQSVAFWCNPISGHATLYWYQQILGQGPKLLIQFQNNGVVDDSQLPKDRFSAERLKGVDSTLKIQPAKLEDSAVYLCASSFGGAAADTQYFGPGTRLTVL.

CDR3 protein: CASRPGGYGYTF. The CDR3 DNA reads as TGTGCCAGCAGACCCGGAGGATATGGCTACACCTTC. The chain has TRBV28 and TRBJ1-2; unclear D gene. Germline V gene data show CDR1 as MDHEN and CDR2 as SYDVKM. V was pared by 6 bases and J by 5 bases, with 10 bases between. The CDR3 sequence is 12 residues long.

The chain combines TRBV5-6 with TRBJ2-3; TRBD1 might be the D (5 bases). V gave up 3 bases and J gave up 4 bases, with 9 bases separating them. Germline CDR1 is SGHDT and CDR2 is YYEEEE. The CDR3 has 13 residues. The CDR3 region is CASSSDSSDTQYF. DNA of the CDR3: TGTGCCAGCAGCTCCGACAGCTCAGATACGCAGTATTTT. The variable domain in full, with the rest retrieved from reference TRBV5-6 and TRBJ2-3, is DAGVTQSPTHLIKTRGQQVTLRCSPKSGHDTVSWYQQALGQGPQFIFQYYEEEERQRGNFPDRFSGHQFPNYSSELNVNALLLGDSALYLCASSSDSSDTQYFGPGTRLTVL.

As concerns this clone: Other DNA sequences in the same sample also yield this CDR3. This sequence joins TRBV5-1 and TRBJ1-3; possibly TRBD1 for D (5 bases). CDR3 length: 14 residues. CDR1 and CDR2 from the germline V gene are SGHRS and YFSETQ. The V gene lost 0 bases and the J gene lost 4 bases, with 8 bases spanning the gap. CDR3 in DNA: TGCGCCAGCAGCTTGGCGGGGGTAGGAAACACCATATATTTT. Amino acid sequence: CASSLAGVGNTIYF.

The chain joins TRBV2 to TRBJ2-1; 12 bases match TRBD2. Trimming took 5 bases from V and 10 from J; bases not matched to a gene: 9. The germline V gene encodes CDR1 SNHLY and CDR2 FYNNEI. The CDR3 runs to 15 residues. The CDR3: CASSLAGGIKGEQFF. The CDR3 coding sequence is TGTGCCAGCAGTCTAGCGGGGGGGATAAAAGGAGAGCAGTTCTTC. Full variable domain (missing parts from reference TRBV2 and TRBJ2-1): EPEVTQTPSHQVTQMGQEVILRCVPISNHLYFYWYRQILGQKVEFLVSFYNNEISEKSEIFDDQFSVERPDGSNFTLKIRSTKLEDSAMYFCASSLAGGIKGEQFFGPGTRLTVL.

The chain has TRBV2 and TRBJ2-4; 15 nucleotides line up with TRBD2. There are 15 residues in the CDR3. After removal of 8 bases from V and 6 bases from J, the junction contained 5 bases not matched to a gene. Germline V gene data show CDR1 as SNHLY and CDR2 as FYNNEI. CDR3 protein: CASRWTSGGVNIQYF. The DNA for the CDR3 is TGTGCCAGCCGATGGACTAGCGGGGGGGTAAACATTCAGTACTTC.

The chain has TRBV28 and TRBJ1-3, with D unclear. V shed 6 bases and J shed 0 bases, with 15 bases lying between them. Germline CDR1 MDHEN, CDR2 SYDVKM. CDR3 length: 16 residues. The CDR3 coding sequence is TGTGCCAGCAGCATTAGGTGGGTCAACTCTGGAAACACCATATATTTT. Protein product: CASSIRWVNSGNTIYF.

This clone came up once. This chain joins TRBV4-1 and TRBJ2-3; 7 nucleotides line up with TRBD2. J lost 4 bases, V lost 0 bases, and 4 bases had no gene match. The CDR3 consists of 15 residues. CDR1 is MGHRA and CDR2 is YSYEKL in the germline V gene. The CDR3 DNA reads as TGCGCCAGCAGCCAAGAGGGGAGGGCCCCAGATACGCAGTATTTT. This encodes CASSQEGRAPDTQYF.

The CDR3, as DNA: TGCGCCAGCAGCGAGCCAGGGGGTAGGGTCGGCTACACCTTC. Translation gives CASSEPGGRVGYTF. The J gene is TRBJ1-2, the V gene TRBV4-1, with 7 bases that match TRBD1. CDR3 length: 14 residues. V gave up 5 bases and J gave up 8 bases; unmatched junction bases: 11. CDR1 is MGHRA, CDR2 YSYEKL, per germline.

This clone was seen only a few times. The chain uses TRBV6-2 or TRBV6-3 and TRBJ2-7, with 8 bases identical to TRBD2. This CDR3 is 16 amino acids long. Germline V CDR1 and CDR2: MNHEY, SVGEGT. Trimming took 6 bases from V and 5 from J; bases not matched to a gene: 15. The CDR3 region is CASSRSGGFLEHEQYF. The CDR3 DNA reads TGTGCCAGCAGCCGCAGCGGGGGTTTCCTCGAGCACGAGCAGTACTTC.

The chain recombines TRBV27 with TRBJ2-7; D unclear. V was pared by 6 bases and J by 2 bases, with 14 bases between. The germline V gene has CDR1 MNHEY and CDR2 SMNVEV (reference sequence). CDR3 length: 14 amino acids. The DNA of the CDR3 is TGTGCCAGCAGCCTGACTCCACTTGCCTACGAGCAGTACTTC. Its translation is CASSLTPLAYEQYF.

V gene TRBV12-3 or TRBV12-4 combines with J gene TRBJ1-1; no clear D gene. The CDR3 is made up of 13 amino acids. Trimming pared 3 bases from V and 0 bases from J, leaving 5 bases between. CDR3 loop: CASSFTVNTEAFF. The DNA for the CDR3 is TGTGCCAGCAGTTTCACTGTGAACACTGAAGCTTTCTTT.

The V gene is TRBV7-9, the J gene TRBJ2-7; 8 bases are shared with TRBD1. CDR1 and CDR2 from the germline V gene are SEHNR and FQNEAQ (reference sequence). The CDR3 consists of 15 residues. Trimming cost V 4 bases and J 0 bases; bases outside gene matches: 5. The chain's CDR3 is CASSSQGVTSYEQYF. For the CDR3, the DNA is TGTGCCAGCAGCTCACAGGGGGTGACCTCCTACGAGCAGTACTTC.

This chain joins TRBV28 and TRBJ2-5; TRBD2 agrees at 12 bases. The V segment lost 1 base and the J segment 4 bases; nucleotides outside the gene matches: 7. Germline assignment: CDR1 MDHEN and CDR2 SYDVKM. This CDR3 comprises 17 residues. The CDR3 here is CASSLLTSGSGGETQYF. The CDR3 region has the DNA TGTGCCAGCAGTTTATTGACTAGCGGGAGCGGAGGAGAGACCCAGTACTTC.

The chain is built from TRBV7-9 and TRBJ2-3; 8 bases fit TRBD2. The V segment lost 2 bases and the J segment 3 bases; nucleotides outside the gene matches: 4. CDR3 size: 15 residues. Germline CDR1 reads SEHNR; CDR2 reads FQNEAQ (reference sequence). The CDR3 DNA reads TGTGCCAGCAGCTTATCGGGGGGGCGGACAGATACGCAGTATTTT. Translated, it gives CASSLSGGRTDTQYF.

This CDR3 is CASSLVTTQETQYF. CDR3 nucleotides: TGTGCCAGCAGCTTAGTTACTACCCAAGAGACCCAGTACTTC. The V call is TRBV11-3, the J call TRBJ2-5; D remains ambiguous. This CDR3 is 14 amino acids long. Germline CDR1 SGHNT, CDR2 YENEEA. The V end was cut by 1 base, the J end by 1 base, with 7 bases between.

The chain combines TRBV6-5 with TRBJ1-1; D uncertain. The CDR3 extends over 12 amino acids. Germline V gene data show CDR1 as MNHEY and CDR2 as SVGAGI. V gave up 5 bases and J gave up 4 bases, with 8 bases separating them. CDR3: CASSMPGTEAFF. CDR3 bases: TGTGCCAGCAGTATGCCAGGCACTGAAGCTTTCTTT.

The rearrangement joins TRBV5-6 to TRBJ1-5; possibly TRBD1 for D (6 bases). Trimming left V 4 bases short and J 2 bases short, with 13 bases between. The CDR3 length is 15 residues. Germline CDR1 is SGHDT and CDR2 is YYEEEE. The CDR3 is CASSLFWTGNQPQHF. CDR3 DNA sequence: TGTGCCAGCAGCCTCTTCTGGACAGGCAATCAGCCCCAGCATTTT.

The V and J genes are TRBV27 and TRBJ1-6; 8 bases line up with TRBD1. Per germline, CDR1 MNHEY and CDR2 SMNVEV (reference sequence). J gave up 9 bases and V 0 bases, and 7 bases lay outside the gene matches. The length of the CDR3 is 16 residues. CDR3 coding DNA: TGTGCCAGCAGTTTATCGGGGGAGACAGGGGCTTCACCCCTCCACTTT. Translated, it gives CASSLSGETGASPLHF.

This clone appeared a few times. V usage is TRBV5-1 and J usage is TRBJ2-7, with D possibly being TRBD2 (5 bases). CDR1 and CDR2 (germline): SGHRS, YFSETQ. Trimming removed 9 bases from V and 3 bases from J, with 16 bases in between. The CDR3 has 13 amino acids. The CDR3 spells CATSFRTGYEQYF. The CDR3 DNA is TGCGCCACCTCCTTTAGGACTGGCTACGAGCAGTACTTC.

The chain uses TRBV27 and TRBJ2-5; D is uncertain. Per germline, CDR1 MNHEY and CDR2 SMNVEV (reference sequence). The V end was cut by 8 bases, the J end by 2 bases, with 9 bases between. The CDR3 has 12 residues. CDR3 sequence: CASGRIQETQYF. Here the CDR3 DNA reads TGTGCCAGCGGACGGATACAAGAGACCCAGTACTTC.

The chain uses TRBV18 and TRBJ2-5; 7 nucleotides match TRBD1. Germline lookup yields CDR1 KGHSH and CDR2 LQKENI. The ends lost 5 bases at V and 4 bases at J; junction bases unmatched: 10. This CDR3 has 15 amino acids. CDR3 loop: CASSSDRAPIETQYF. The CDR3 coding sequence is TGTGCCAGCTCATCAGACAGGGCTCCAATAGAGACCCAGTACTTC.

The rearrangement uses TRBV6-6 and TRBJ1-2; 12 bases align to TRBD1. The CDR3 contains 17 residues. The germline gives CDR1 MNHNY, CDR2 SVGAGI (reference sequence). V lost 5 bases and J lost 8; bases outside the gene matches: 15. The chain's CDR3 is CASSPGTGGIHSKGYTF. In nucleotides, the CDR3 is TGTGCCAGCAGTCCCGGGACAGGGGGCATCCATTCCAAGGGCTACACCTTC.

The chain uses TRBV27 and TRBJ2-3; TRBD2 matches at 8 bases. V was pared by 2 bases and J by 6 bases, with 4 bases of the junction left unmatched. Germline values: CDR1 MNHEY, CDR2 SMNVEV (reference sequence). The CDR3 covers 14 residues. The CDR3 sequence: CASSLEAGEDTQYF. The CDR3 DNA reads as TGTGCCAGCAGTTTAGAAGCGGGAGAGGATACGCAGTATTTT.

V is TRBV5-3 and J is TRBJ2-4; either TRBD1 or TRBD2 may fit D (5 bases each). TRBV5-3 is annotated as an ORF whose role is uncertain. The V and J ends lost 1 base and 5 bases respectively, with 16 bases between them. The CDR3 covers 16 residues. CDR3 coding DNA: TGTGCCAGAAGCTTGACAAACAGGCCGGAGGAAAACATTCAGTACTTC. Residues: CARSLTNRPEENIQYF.

The chain couples TRBV7-2 to TRBJ2-5, with 8 bases lining up with TRBD2. The V gene end was trimmed by 3 bases and the J gene end by 4 bases; junction bases not matched to a gene: 7. The V gene's germline CDR1 is SGHTA and CDR2 FQGNSA. This CDR3 has 15 amino acids. CDR3 protein: CASSLNGGDLETQYF. The CDR3 region has the DNA TGTGCCAGCAGCTTGAACGGGGGGGACTTAGAGACCCAGTACTTC.

This chain uses TRBV2 with TRBJ1-1; no definite D call. The CDR3 totals 13 residues. Germline CDR1 reads SNHLY; CDR2 reads FYNNEI. Deletions cut 6 bases from V and 6 bases from J, with 14 bases between. The CDR3 region has the DNA TGTGCCAGCAGCAAAAACGGTAACGCTGAAGCTTTCTTT. Translating gives CASSKNGNAEAFF.